A selection of T cell receptor beta chains follows, all from one sample in a study of spatial heterogeneity in lung cancer. TCRdb fed the 5' RACE reads into MiXCR, producing one record per CDR3 protein. The data show about 23,000 distinct CDR3 sequences, 4% to 5% seen once. The specimen comprised PBMCs, sampled at surgery. These TCRs come from a male donor with early-stage non-small cell lung cancer. Both conserved end residues are part of each CDR3. D genes are given only for firm matches. Clone size, where shown, is once, few, many, or a class for clones that have expanded.

cdr3_nt: TGTGCCAGCAGCTTCCCGGGACAGGGGGCGCGTGGCTACACCTTC; cdr3_aa: CASSFPGQGARGYTF; d_call: TRBD1; clone_size: -; v_call: TRBV7-9; j_call: TRBJ1-2
cdr3_nt: TGTGCCAGCAGAGACAGGGGCTCTGGAAACACCATATATTTT; cdr3_aa: CASRDRGSGNTIYF; d_call: TRBD1; clone_size: many; v_call: TRBV7-2; j_call: TRBJ1-3
cdr3_nt: TGTGCCTGCGCCGAAGACGGTCCCTATGGCTACACCTTC; cdr3_aa: CACAEDGPYGYTF; d_call: -; clone_size: many; v_call: TRBV30; j_call: TRBJ1-2
cdr3_nt: TGTGCCAGCAGTCCCCGGGACAGCTATGGCTACACCTTC; cdr3_aa: CASSPRDSYGYTF; d_call: TRBD1; clone_size: many; v_call: TRBV6-5; j_call: TRBJ1-2
cdr3_nt: TGTGCCAGCAGCAAGACGGACCTCCTGAACACTGAAGCTTTCTTT; cdr3_aa: CASSKTDLLNTEAFF; d_call: -; clone_size: many; v_call: TRBV7-9; j_call: TRBJ1-1
cdr3_nt: TGTGCCAGTACTAGCTACTCGAACACCGGGGAGCTGTTTTTT; cdr3_aa: CASTSYSNTGELFF; d_call: -; clone_size: many; v_call: TRBV19; j_call: TRBJ2-2
cdr3_nt: TGCCTGGTTGAGATACCCTATGGCTACACCTTC; cdr3_aa: CLVEIPYGYTF; d_call: -; clone_size: many; v_call: TRBV12-3/TRBV12-4; j_call: TRBJ1-2
cdr3_nt: TGTGCCAGCAGTTACGCTAGCGGGACTACAGATACGCAGTATTTT; cdr3_aa: CASSYASGTTDTQYF; d_call: TRBD2; clone_size: many; v_call: TRBV6-5; j_call: TRBJ2-3
cdr3_nt: TGTGCCAGCAGCTTAGTCAGCAGTATTGGCGAGCAGTACTTC; cdr3_aa: CASSLVSSIGEQYF; d_call: -; clone_size: many; v_call: TRBV11-2; j_call: TRBJ2-7
cdr3_nt: TGTGCCAGCAGCCAAGAGGGGAAACCCGGGGTCCTTGGGACCCAGTACTTC; cdr3_aa: CASSQEGKPGVLGTQYF; d_call: -; clone_size: many; v_call: TRBV3-1; j_call: TRBJ2-5
cdr3_nt: TGTGCCAGCAGCCGTCCAAACACGAACACTGAAGCTTTCTTT; cdr3_aa: CASSRPNTNTEAFF; d_call: -; clone_size: many; v_call: TRBV6-2/TRBV6-3; j_call: TRBJ1-1
cdr3_nt: TGTGCCACCGCGACGGACAGGTTCTACAATGAGCAGTTCTTC; cdr3_aa: CATATDRFYNEQFF; d_call: TRBD1; clone_size: many; v_call: TRBV2; j_call: TRBJ2-1
cdr3_nt: TGTGCCAGCAGCCACGCCCTAGCGGGAGGTATTGATACGCAGTATTTT; cdr3_aa: CASSHALAGGIDTQYF; d_call: TRBD2; clone_size: many; v_call: TRBV4-2; j_call: TRBJ2-3
cdr3_nt: TGTGCCAGCAGTTCCTTAATTAGCACAGATACGCAGTATTTT; cdr3_aa: CASSSLISTDTQYF; d_call: -; clone_size: many; v_call: TRBV28; j_call: TRBJ2-3
cdr3_nt: TGTGCCACCCGCCCCCCGGGACACCGTCAAGAGACCCAGTACTTC; cdr3_aa: CATRPPGHRQETQYF; d_call: -; clone_size: many; v_call: TRBV6-2/TRBV6-3; j_call: TRBJ2-5
cdr3_nt: TGTGCCAGCAGCTTAGCCGGGCCGCAGAGAGAGGGCTACACCTTC; cdr3_aa: CASSLAGPQREGYTF; d_call: -; clone_size: many; v_call: TRBV7-3; j_call: TRBJ1-2
cdr3_nt: TGTGCCAGCAGTCCTCTAGCGGGGGGTGGAACGCAGTATTTT; cdr3_aa: CASSPLAGGGTQYF; d_call: TRBD2; clone_size: many; v_call: TRBV12-3/TRBV12-4; j_call: TRBJ2-3
cdr3_nt: TGTGCCAGCAGCTTAAGGCTAGCGGGAAATATCAATGAGCAGTTCTTC; cdr3_aa: CASSLRLAGNINEQFF; d_call: TRBD2; clone_size: -; v_call: TRBV7-3; j_call: TRBJ2-1
cdr3_nt: TGCAGCGTATACGTAGGAGAGACCCAGTACTTC; cdr3_aa: CSVYVGETQYF; d_call: -; clone_size: many; v_call: TRBV29-1; j_call: TRBJ2-5
cdr3_nt: TGTGCCAGCAGTTACGTGGGGATCCAAGAGACCCAGTACTTC; cdr3_aa: CASSYVGIQETQYF; d_call: -; clone_size: many; v_call: TRBV6-2/TRBV6-3; j_call: TRBJ2-5
cdr3_nt: TGTGCCACCGAGAGAGGACCGAGGGGTACTGAAGCTTTCTTT; cdr3_aa: CATERGPRGTEAFF; d_call: -; clone_size: many; v_call: TRBV6-2/TRBV6-3; j_call: TRBJ1-1
cdr3_nt: TGTGCCAGCTCGGACGGGACATCCCTTGAGCAGTACTTC; cdr3_aa: CASSDGTSLEQYF; d_call: -; clone_size: many; v_call: TRBV18; j_call: TRBJ2-7
cdr3_nt: TGTGCCAGCAGCTTAGGATCACGCCAAGGCTATGGCTACACCTTC; cdr3_aa: CASSLGSRQGYGYTF; d_call: -; clone_size: many; v_call: TRBV7-2; j_call: TRBJ1-2
cdr3_nt: TGTGCCAGCAGCCAAGGGGGTGGGAAAGAGACCCAGTACTTC; cdr3_aa: CASSQGGGKETQYF; d_call: -; clone_size: many; v_call: TRBV4-2; j_call: TRBJ2-5
cdr3_nt: TGTGCCAGTAGACTGGTAGTGAACACTGAAGCTTTCTTT; cdr3_aa: CASRLVVNTEAFF; d_call: -; clone_size: few; v_call: TRBV19; j_call: TRBJ1-1
cdr3_nt: TGTGCCAGCAGCCCGACCTCGAACACTGAAGCTTTCTTT; cdr3_aa: CASSPTSNTEAFF; d_call: -; clone_size: few; v_call: TRBV5-5; j_call: TRBJ1-1
cdr3_nt: TGTGCCAGCAGCGCCGGGACTAGGAGTCCCACCTCCTCACCCCATGAGCAGTTCTTC; cdr3_aa: CASSAGTRSPTSSPHEQFF; d_call: TRBD2; clone_size: few; v_call: TRBV9; j_call: TRBJ2-1
cdr3_nt: TGTGCCACCAGTGATTTGGCGCTGCATGAGCAGTTCTTC; cdr3_aa: CATSDLALHEQFF; d_call: -; clone_size: medium-sized; v_call: TRBV24-1; j_call: TRBJ2-1
cdr3_nt: TGTGCCAGCAGCCCCAGGGGCACTTCGAGGTCAGAGACCCAGTACTTC; cdr3_aa: CASSPRGTSRSETQYF; d_call: -; clone_size: many; v_call: TRBV7-2; j_call: TRBJ2-5
cdr3_nt: TGCAGCGTTAGTGCCGGGACTAGCGGGAGATGGGAGACCCAGTACTTC; cdr3_aa: CSVSAGTSGRWETQYF; d_call: TRBD2; clone_size: many; v_call: TRBV29-1; j_call: TRBJ2-5
cdr3_nt: TGTGCCACCAGTGCCAAACTTAGCGGGAGTGCCTACAATGAGCAGTTCTTC; cdr3_aa: CATSAKLSGSAYNEQFF; d_call: TRBD2; clone_size: many; v_call: TRBV24-1; j_call: TRBJ2-1
cdr3_nt: TGTGCCAGCAGCTTAGGGACAGGGGAGTCCAATGAGCAGTTCTTC; cdr3_aa: CASSLGTGESNEQFF; d_call: TRBD1; clone_size: many; v_call: TRBV7-3; j_call: TRBJ2-1
cdr3_nt: TGTGCCAGCAGCTCAGGGGGGTACAATGAGCAGTTCTTC; cdr3_aa: CASSSGGYNEQFF; d_call: -; clone_size: many; v_call: TRBV7-2; j_call: TRBJ2-1
cdr3_nt: TGTGCCAGCCGGGGGCAAGGGCGTGGAGGGGAGACCCAGTACTTC; cdr3_aa: CASRGQGRGGETQYF; d_call: -; clone_size: many; v_call: TRBV27; j_call: TRBJ2-5
cdr3_nt: TGTGCCAGCAGTCACTGGCCGGAGGGAAATGGAAACACCATATATTTT; cdr3_aa: CASSHWPEGNGNTIYF; d_call: -; clone_size: many; v_call: TRBV6-5; j_call: TRBJ1-3
cdr3_nt: TGCGCCAGCAGCCAACCCACAGGACGGGGCCGTAGCTCTGGAAACACCATATATTTT; cdr3_aa: CASSQPTGRGRSSGNTIYF; d_call: -; clone_size: many; v_call: TRBV4-1; j_call: TRBJ1-3
cdr3_nt: TGCAGCGTCGGGGACGGAGAGAATTCACCCCTCCACTTT; cdr3_aa: CSVGDGENSPLHF; d_call: -; clone_size: many; v_call: TRBV29-1; j_call: TRBJ1-6
cdr3_nt: TGTGCCAGCAGCCTCGGACAGGGATCCTACAATGAGCAGTTCTTC; cdr3_aa: CASSLGQGSYNEQFF; d_call: TRBD1; clone_size: many; v_call: TRBV11-2; j_call: TRBJ2-1
cdr3_nt: TGTGCCACCAGTGACCGCACTAGCGGGAGTAGGCATGAGCAGTTCTTC; cdr3_aa: CATSDRTSGSRHEQFF; d_call: TRBD2; clone_size: many; v_call: TRBV24-1; j_call: TRBJ2-1
cdr3_nt: TGTGCCAGCAGTGATCCCCCGCGGTATGGCTACACCTTC; cdr3_aa: CASSDPPRYGYTF; d_call: -; clone_size: -; v_call: TRBV6-1; j_call: TRBJ1-2
cdr3_nt: TGTGCCAGCAGCTTACGGACTAGCGGGCCGTATGATGAGCAGTTCTTC; cdr3_aa: CASSLRTSGPYDEQFF; d_call: TRBD2; clone_size: many; v_call: TRBV7-3; j_call: TRBJ2-1
cdr3_nt: TGTGCCAGCAGTTCAAAGACAGGGGGCTCCTACGAGCAGTACTTC; cdr3_aa: CASSSKTGGSYEQYF; d_call: TRBD1; clone_size: medium-sized; v_call: TRBV27; j_call: TRBJ2-7